This T cell receptor beta chain was identified in a study of blood T cell repertoires in COVID-19. Study information: Sites across the United States, Italy and Spain contributed samples from acute and convalescent COVID-19. PBMCs, B-cell-depleted T cells, or T cells provided the cDNA or gDNA that made up the material.

Study processing details: How many nucleated cells were present was estimated from reference gene primer amplification. Method: immunoSEQ multiplex PCR; TCRdb's copy keeps in-frame clones and lacks some. V and J calls and clone size are copied from that table; D and trimming were computed from the DNA. The sample carries tens of thousands of clones, more than 75% recorded once. The sequencing sample was made of peripheral blood. This receptor was identified in an elderly woman with active COVID-19.

CDR3 region: CASSLAGASELTDTQYF. CDR3 in DNA: TGCGCCAGCAGCTTGGCCGGAGCTAGCGAGCTCACAGATACGCAGTATTTT. The rearrangement links TRBV5-1 to TRBJ2-3; TRBD2 might be the D (6 bases). The CDR3 consists of 17 residues. Trimming cost V 0 bases and J 2 bases, with 16 bases left between them. Germline loops: CDR1 SGHRS, CDR2 YFSETQ.